The 11 T cell receptor beta chains given below trace back to one sample, sequenced in a study of PD-1 blockade in classical Hodgkin lymphoma. The method was immunoSEQ multiplex PCR; TCRdb's version includes in-frame clones alone and lacks a portion of them. The sample shows 55,000 to 75,000 clones, around 93% of them seen only once. All trial patients relapsed after autologous stem cell transplantation. Sequenced material: peripheral blood mononuclear cells (PBMCs), taken at baseline. The receptors shown here come from a human donor with classical Hodgkin lymphoma.

The chain employs TRBV19 and TRBJ1-2; D uncertain. V lost 8 bases, J lost 4 bases, and 8 bases lay in between. Germline CDR1 reads LNHDA; CDR2 reads SQIVND (reference sequence). The length of the CDR3 is 11 residues. The chain's CDR3 is CASQTFYGYTF. The CDR3 nucleotides read TGTGCCAGTCAGACTTTCTATGGCTACACCTTC. Using reference TRBV19 and TRBJ1-2 for the parts outside the CDR3, the full variable domain is DGGITQSPKYLFRKEGQNVTLSCEQNLNHDAMYWYRQDPGQGLRLIYYSQIVNDFQKGDIAEGYSVSREKKESFPLTVTSAQKNPTAFYLCASQTFYGYTFGSGTRLTVV.

The chain uses TRBV6-1 and TRBJ1-1, with D unresolved. Germline V gives CDR1 MNHNS, CDR2 SASEGT. This CDR3 is built from 11 residues. Trimming shortened V by 3 bases and J by 11 bases, and 10 bases separated the two germline ends. In DNA, the CDR3 is TGTGCCAGCAGTGATTGGGGTGCTGCTTTCTTT. Its protein product is CASSDWGAAFF.

J is TRBJ2-3 and V is TRBV27, with D perhaps TRBD1 or TRBD2 (6 bases each). V was cut by 5 bases and J by 1 base, with 16 bases left in between. This CDR3 spans 16 amino acids. Germline loops: CDR1 MNHEY, CDR2 SMNVEV (reference sequence). The CDR3 protein is CASSTGAGWGTDTQYF. CDR3 DNA sequence: TGTGCCAGCAGTACGGGGGCGGGGTGGGGCACAGATACGCAGTATTTT.

The chain joins TRBV11-2 to TRBJ1-5, with D maybe TRBD1 (6 bases). CDR3 length equals 13 residues. Trimming removed 2 bases at V and 6 bases at J, with 8 bases between. CDR1 is SGHAT and CDR2 is FQNNGV in the germline V gene. This CDR3 is CASSLRGGQPQHF. In DNA form, the CDR3 reads TGTGCCAGCAGCTTAAGGGGGGGTCAGCCCCAGCATTTT.

The V gene is TRBV6-5, the J gene TRBJ2-7, with TRBD1 identical over 7 bases. The germline CDR1 and CDR2 sequences are MNHEY and SVGAGI. CDR3 length: 14 amino acids. Losses at the gene ends were 7 bases for V and 1 base for J; bases not matched to a gene: 7. In nucleotides, the CDR3 is TGTGCCAGCAAAAAGAGGGACAGATCCTACGAGCAGTACTTC. Translation gives CASKKRDRSYEQYF.

This clone was counted a few times. The V call is TRBV7-7, the J call TRBJ2-7; 12 bases align to TRBD1. The CDR3 consists of 15 residues. Germline V lookup: CDR1 SSHAT, CDR2 FNYEAQ (reference sequence). V dropped 5 bases and J dropped 2; count of bases not matched to a gene: 4. The CDR3 spells CASSLGQGATYEQYF. The DNA of the CDR3 is TGTGCCAGCAGCCTGGGACAGGGGGCTACCTACGAGCAGTACTTC.

This clone was found once. The chain joins TRBV6-1 to TRBJ1-4, with a weak D call TRBD1 (6 bases). From germline, CDR1 is MNHNS and CDR2 SASEGT. The CDR3 totals 16 residues. With 1 base removed from V and 6 bases from J, the gap between germline ends came to 15 bases. The CDR3 nucleotides read TGTGCCAGCAGTGAAGGTTTGGGCGGGGGCTATGAAAAACTGTTTTTT. This translates into CASSEGLGGGYEKLFF.

The V call is TRBV18, the J call TRBJ2-3; TRBD2 agrees at 14 bases. The junction had 2 bases not matched to a gene; V was cut back by 2 bases and J by 1 base. There are 17 residues in the CDR3. Looked up from germline, CDR1 is KGHSH and CDR2 is LQKENI. Written as DNA, the CDR3 is TGTGCCAGCTCACCAGGGACTAGCGGGGGACGCACAGATACGCAGTATTTT. Its translation: CASSPGTSGGRTDTQYF.

The chain carries TRBV7-3 and TRBJ1-2, with TRBD1 matching 7 bases. Germline CDR1 is SGHTA and CDR2 is FQGTGA. CDR3 length: 12 residues. After removal of 4 bases from V and 10 bases from J, the junction contained 6 bases not matched to a gene. CDR3: CASSSETGAYTF. The CDR3 DNA sequence: TGTGCCAGCAGCTCAGAAACAGGGGCCTACACCTTC.

V is TRBV10-3 and J is TRBJ2-3; D is unresolved. CDR3 length: 13 residues. The V end lost 10 bases, the J end lost 1 base, and 12 bases lay between the germline ends. Germline V gene lookup returns CDR1 ENHRY and CDR2 SYGVKD. This chain's CDR3 is CATKDPGTDTQYF. CDR3 nucleotide sequence: TGTGCCACGAAAGACCCGGGCACAGATACGCAGTATTTT.

The chain couples TRBV5-6 to TRBJ1-3, with a possible D match to TRBD1 (6 bases). Germline values: CDR1 SGHDT, CDR2 YYEEEE. V was pared by 1 base and J by 2 bases, with 10 bases between. There are 15 residues in the CDR3. CDR3 DNA: TGTGCCAGCAGCTTGAAGGGGGGCACTGGAAACACCATATATTTT. It codes for CASSLKGGTGNTIYF.